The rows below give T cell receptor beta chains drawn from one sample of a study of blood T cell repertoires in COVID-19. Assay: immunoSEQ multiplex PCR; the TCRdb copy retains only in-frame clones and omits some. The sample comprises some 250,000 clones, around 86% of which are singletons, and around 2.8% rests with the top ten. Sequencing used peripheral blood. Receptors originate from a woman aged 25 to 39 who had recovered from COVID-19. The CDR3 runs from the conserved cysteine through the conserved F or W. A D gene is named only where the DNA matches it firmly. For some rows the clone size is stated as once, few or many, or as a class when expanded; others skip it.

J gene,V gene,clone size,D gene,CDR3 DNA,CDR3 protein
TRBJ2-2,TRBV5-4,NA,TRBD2,TGTGCCAGCAGCTTAGGGAGCGGGGGGAACACCGGGGAGCTGTTTTTT,CASSLGSGGNTGELFF
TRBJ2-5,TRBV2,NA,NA,TGTGCCAGCAGATCGGACAGCCAACAACGGGGGGCCCAGTACTTC,CASRSDSQQRGAQYF
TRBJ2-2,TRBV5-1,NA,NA,TGCGCCAGCAGCCCCCTGGGGCAGGGAGGCACCGGGGAGCTGTTTTTT,CASSPLGQGGTGELFF
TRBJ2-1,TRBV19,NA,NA,TGTGCCAGTAGTCTACAGGGCGGCAATGAGCAGTTCTTC,CASSLQGGNEQFF
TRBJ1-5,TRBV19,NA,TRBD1,TGTGCCAGTAGTAGAGGACAGGATGGGAATCAGCCCCAGCATTTT,CASSRGQDGNQPQHF
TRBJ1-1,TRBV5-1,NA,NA,TGCGCCAGCAGCCATTACCCCGGGACTGGGAACACTGAAGCTTTCTTT,CASSHYPGTGNTEAFF
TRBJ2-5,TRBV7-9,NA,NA,TGTGCCAGCCCGTACGCCTCAGGTCGGGAGACCCAGTACTTC,CASPYASGRETQYF
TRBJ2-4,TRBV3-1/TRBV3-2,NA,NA,TGTGCCAGCAGCCACGAGAGCGGCATTCAGTACTTC,CASSHESGIQYF
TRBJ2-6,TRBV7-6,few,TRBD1,TGTGCCAGCAGCTCCAATAGGGACAGCTTAAACTCTGGGGCCAACGTCCTGACTTTC,CASSSNRDSLNSGANVLTF
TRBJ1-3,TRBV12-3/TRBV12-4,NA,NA,TGTGCCAGCAGTAAGGAGGGAAACACCATATATTTT,CASSKEGNTIYF